This is a list of T cell receptor beta chains from one sample in a study of blood T cell repertoires in COVID-19. The table came from immunoSEQ multiplex PCR; TCRdb's copy has only in-frame clones and leaves some out. The repertoire holds 300,000 or so clones, around 85% seen once, with around 4% in the top ten. The sample taken for sequencing was PBMCs or T cells enriched from blood (not recorded which). Every receptor here comes from a woman aged 40 to 50 with acute COVID-19. CDR3s leave out the opening cysteine and the closing phenylalanine or tryptophan. D genes are given only for firm matches.

ASSLEAGGFQPQH	-	TRBV7-6
ASSLGLPETQY	-	TRBV12-3/TRBV12-4
ASSGHGFSSTDTQY	-	TRBV6-4
ASSPETVNTEAF	-	TRBV5-1
ASSPGLAGGREQY	TRBD2	TRBV13
ATSRDRVVNEQF	TRBD1	TRBV15
ASSGQGKTEAF	TRBD1	TRBV2
ASSEVVTLNTEAF	-	TRBV2
ASSQVNGGGKDTQY	TRBD2	TRBV7-6
ASSLVGTSGDTQY	TRBD2	TRBV7-2
SVGYHGGLYGYT	-	TRBV29-1
ASSQSGTGLYEQY	TRBD1	TRBV23-1
ASSYQGQETQY	-	TRBV6-5